The rows below give T cell receptor beta chains drawn from one sample of a study of T cells in tumors and immune-related adverse events. Some clones are missing from TCRdb's copy, which holds only in-frame ones; the method was immunoSEQ multiplex PCR. The sample includes approximately 8,100 clones, about 93% of them seen just once. Source: lymph node tissue, taken from a patient treated with anti-PD-1 therapy. These receptors were obtained from a female donor with metastatic renal cell carcinoma. CDR3s include the opening cysteine and the closing phenylalanine or tryptophan. Each record gives: V gene, clone size, D gene, J gene, CDR3 protein, CDR3 DNA. D genes are given only for firm matches. A clone size is listed for some rows: how often the clone was seen (once, few, many), or a class if it is expanded.

V gene: TRBV4-2; clone size: NA; D gene: TRBD2; J gene: TRBJ2-1; CDR3 protein: CASSQGLAGGISYNEQFF; CDR3 DNA: TGTGCCAGCAGCCAGGGACTAGCGGGGGGGATATCCTACAATGAGCAGTTCTTC
V gene: TRBV7-9; clone size: NA; D gene: NA; J gene: TRBJ1-2; CDR3 protein: CASSLAGTSDGGYTF; CDR3 DNA: TGTGCCAGCAGCTTAGCGGGGACCTCTGACGGGGGCTACACCTTC
V gene: TRBV6-5; clone size: NA; D gene: NA; J gene: TRBJ2-3; CDR3 protein: CASSYTASGWGTQYF; CDR3 DNA: TGTGCCAGCAGTTACACAGCCTCCGGGTGGGGGACGCAGTATTTT
V gene: TRBV13; clone size: few; D gene: NA; J gene: TRBJ1-2; CDR3 protein: CASSLGRYGYTF; CDR3 DNA: TGTGCCAGCAGCTTAGGACGCTATGGCTACACCTTC
V gene: TRBV4-1; clone size: NA; D gene: NA; J gene: TRBJ1-1; CDR3 protein: CASSQRALNTEAFF; CDR3 DNA: TGCGCCAGCAGCCAAAGGGCTTTGAACACTGAAGCTTTCTTT
V gene: TRBV10-3; clone size: NA; D gene: NA; J gene: TRBJ2-3; CDR3 protein: CATSGEEDTQYF; CDR3 DNA: TGTGCCACCTCGGGGGAAGAGGATACGCAGTATTTT
V gene: TRBV10-3; clone size: NA; D gene: TRBD1; J gene: TRBJ2-6; CDR3 protein: CAISGRQGRWGSGANVLTF; CDR3 DNA: TGTGCCATCAGTGGGAGACAGGGAAGATGGGGGTCTGGGGCCAACGTCCTGACTTTC
V gene: TRBV5-1; clone size: NA; D gene: NA; J gene: TRBJ1-1; CDR3 protein: CASSSTSGRLEAFF; CDR3 DNA: TGCGCCAGCAGCTCGACGTCGGGACGCCTTGAAGCTTTCTTT
V gene: TRBV2; clone size: NA; D gene: TRBD1; J gene: TRBJ1-2; CDR3 protein: CASRTRGFTHYGYTF; CDR3 DNA: TGTGCCAGCAGAACCAGGGGGTTTACGCACTATGGCTACACCTTC
V gene: TRBV10-3; clone size: NA; D gene: NA; J gene: TRBJ1-2; CDR3 protein: CAISESGNRGYTF; CDR3 DNA: TGTGCCATCAGTGAGTCGGGGAACCGTGGCTACACCTTC
V gene: TRBV7-8; clone size: NA; D gene: NA; J gene: TRBJ2-5; CDR3 protein: CASRLGTQETQYF; CDR3 DNA: TGTGCCAGCAGGTTGGGAACCCAAGAGACCCAGTACTTC
V gene: TRBV5-6; clone size: NA; D gene: TRBD1; J gene: TRBJ1-5; CDR3 protein: CASSSGTGGLSQPQHF; CDR3 DNA: TGTGCCAGCAGCTCGGGGACAGGGGGCCTTAGTCAGCCCCAGCATTTT
V gene: TRBV6-1; clone size: NA; D gene: TRBD2; J gene: TRBJ2-5; CDR3 protein: CASTERGQGETQYF; CDR3 DNA: TGTGCCAGCACGGAGCGGGGTCAGGGAGAGACCCAGTACTTC
V gene: TRBV9; clone size: NA; D gene: TRBD2; J gene: TRBJ2-1; CDR3 protein: CASSVAGDGGWSSYNEQFF; CDR3 DNA: TGTGCCAGCAGCGTAGCGGGGGACGGGGGGTGGAGCTCCTACAATGAGCAGTTCTTC
V gene: TRBV7-9; clone size: NA; D gene: NA; J gene: TRBJ1-2; CDR3 protein: CASSLEMETEGGYTF; CDR3 DNA: TGTGCCAGCAGCTTAGAAATGGAGACGGAGGGTGGCTACACCTTC
V gene: TRBV27; clone size: NA; D gene: TRBD1; J gene: TRBJ2-2; CDR3 protein: CASSLGDRAGELFF; CDR3 DNA: TGTGCCAGCAGTTTAGGGGACAGGGCCGGGGAGCTGTTTTTT
V gene: TRBV4-2; clone size: NA; D gene: NA; J gene: TRBJ2-3; CDR3 protein: CASNSGWGTDTQYF; CDR3 DNA: TGTGCCAGCAACAGCGGCTGGGGCACAGATACGCAGTATTTT
V gene: TRBV9; clone size: NA; D gene: NA; J gene: TRBJ2-1; CDR3 protein: CASSFHNEQFF; CDR3 DNA: TGTGCCAGCAGCTTTCACAATGAGCAGTTCTTC
V gene: TRBV6-5; clone size: NA; D gene: NA; J gene: TRBJ2-7; CDR3 protein: CASSRTGRTTDEQYF; CDR3 DNA: TGTGCCAGCAGTAGAACCGGGAGAACAACCGACGAGCAGTACTTC
V gene: TRBV9; clone size: NA; D gene: TRBD1; J gene: TRBJ1-1; CDR3 protein: CASSVSDREGTEAFF; CDR3 DNA: TGTGCCAGCAGCGTTTCGGACAGGGAGGGCACTGAAGCTTTCTTT
V gene: TRBV6-1; clone size: NA; D gene: NA; J gene: TRBJ1-1; CDR3 protein: CASSPTGITAEAFF; CDR3 DNA: TGTGCCAGCAGCCCGACGGGGATAACCGCTGAAGCTTTCTTT
V gene: TRBV15; clone size: once; D gene: NA; J gene: TRBJ1-4; CDR3 protein: CATSREMGAGEKLFF; CDR3 DNA: TGTGCCACCAGCAGAGAGATGGGGGCTGGCGAAAAACTGTTTTTT
V gene: TRBV18; clone size: NA; D gene: NA; J gene: TRBJ1-1; CDR3 protein: CASSPSGTPQAFF; CDR3 DNA: TGTGCCAGCTCACCAAGCGGGACACCTCAAGCTTTCTTT
V gene: TRBV7-2; clone size: NA; D gene: NA; J gene: TRBJ1-2; CDR3 protein: CASSLQVGQFYGYTF; CDR3 DNA: TGTGCCAGCAGCTTACAAGTTGGACAGTTCTATGGCTACACCTTC
V gene: TRBV5-5; clone size: NA; D gene: NA; J gene: TRBJ2-2; CDR3 protein: CASSSTGSSSNTGELFF; CDR3 DNA: TGTGCCAGCAGCTCTACAGGGTCCAGTTCGAACACCGGGGAGCTGTTTTTT
V gene: TRBV6-5; clone size: NA; D gene: NA; J gene: TRBJ2-3; CDR3 protein: CASSQGTDTQYF; CDR3 DNA: TGTGCCAGCAGTCAGGGCACAGATACGCAGTATTTT
V gene: TRBV5-6; clone size: NA; D gene: NA; J gene: TRBJ2-7; CDR3 protein: CASSSDKFSSYEQYF; CDR3 DNA: TGTGCCAGCAGCTCGGATAAATTTAGCTCCTACGAGCAGTACTTC
V gene: TRBV10-3; clone size: NA; D gene: TRBD1; J gene: TRBJ2-2; CDR3 protein: CAISLTGVNTGELFF; CDR3 DNA: TGTGCCATCAGCCTGACAGGGGTTAACACCGGGGAGCTGTTTTTT
V gene: TRBV7-2; clone size: once; D gene: NA; J gene: TRBJ1-5; CDR3 protein: CASSLGRGPNQPQHF; CDR3 DNA: TGTGCCAGCAGCTTAGGCAGGGGCCCCAATCAGCCCCAGCATTTT
V gene: TRBV18; clone size: NA; D gene: TRBD2; J gene: TRBJ2-2; CDR3 protein: CASSQGLAGTITGELFF; CDR3 DNA: TGTGCCAGCTCACAAGGACTAGCGGGAACGATCACCGGGGAGCTGTTTTTT
V gene: TRBV5-8; clone size: NA; D gene: NA; J gene: TRBJ2-7; CDR3 protein: CASSPPYKQYF; CDR3 DNA: TGTGCCAGCAGCCCCCCCTACAAGCAGTACTTC
V gene: TRBV7-9; clone size: NA; D gene: TRBD1; J gene: TRBJ2-5; CDR3 protein: CASSLVTGSGQGETQYF; CDR3 DNA: TGTGCCAGCAGCTTAGTTACGGGGTCGGGACAGGGAGAGACCCAGTACTTC
V gene: TRBV2; clone size: NA; D gene: TRBD2; J gene: TRBJ2-1; CDR3 protein: CASSVGLALYNEQFF; CDR3 DNA: TGTGCCAGCAGTGTAGGACTAGCGCTCTACAATGAGCAGTTCTTC
V gene: TRBV7-2; clone size: NA; D gene: TRBD2; J gene: TRBJ2-1; CDR3 protein: CASRPTSREQFF; CDR3 DNA: TGTGCCAGCAGACCGACTAGCCGAGAGCAGTTCTTC
V gene: TRBV18; clone size: NA; D gene: NA; J gene: TRBJ2-3; CDR3 protein: CASSPLGEVPPDTQYF; CDR3 DNA: TGTGCCAGCTCACCCTTGGGGGAAGTCCCCCCAGATACGCAGTATTTT
V gene: TRBV4-1; clone size: NA; D gene: TRBD1; J gene: TRBJ2-7; CDR3 protein: CASSQGTGYYEQYF; CDR3 DNA: TGCGCCAGCAGCCAGGGGACAGGCTACTACGAGCAGTACTTC
V gene: TRBV7-9; clone size: NA; D gene: NA; J gene: TRBJ2-3; CDR3 protein: CASSLAWDTQYF; CDR3 DNA: TGTGCCAGCAGCTTAGCGTGGGATACGCAGTATTTT